The clone carrying this TCR beta chain has ten or more counts. Its antigen is unknown. This entry comes from a study of blood T cells in healthy people across ages. Trimming removed 5 bases from V and 2 bases from J; junction bases left unmatched: 9. Per the germline V gene, CDR1 is DFQATT and CDR2 is SNEGSKA (reference sequence). CDR3 size: 14 residues. The study's findings and limits: The unsorted PBMCs prevented any conclusive comparison of naive versus antigen-experienced cells. Long-lived donors carried more naive CD4+ cells and greater diversity than aged donors.

Then a second PCR, running roughly 6 to 12 cycles, was carried out with a sample-barcoded 5' primer and a J-beta primer mix. MiXCR, applied by TCRdb to the 5' RACE reads, yields one record per CDR3 protein. There are 1.5 million to 2 million distinct CDR3 sequences in the sample; under 30% occur only once, and less than 9.5% lies in the top ten. This clonotype was obtained from a woman younger than 45 in good health. Sequencing input: blood. The chain is built from TRBV20-1 and TRBJ2-7; TRBD1 aligns across 7 bases. In DNA, the CDR3 is TGCAGTGCTGACCGGGACAGCGAGACCTACGAGCAGTACTTC. Residues: CSADRDSETYEQYF.